Reported below is one T cell receptor beta chain. Its target is not known. The data are from a study of memory CD4+ T cells and cytomegalovirus serostatus. Study outcomes and limitations: CMV serostatus prediction reached median AUC approximately 0.95, or 0.91 with US-trained model.

The repertoire was sequenced with immunoSEQ multiplex PCR; TCRdb's copy has only in-frame clones and lacks some. The repertoire holds 50,000 to 75,000 clones, 82% seen once, with 0.85% to 0.95% in the top ten. The sort gate was single viable CD3+CD4+CD8-CD45RO+ cells for memory CD4+ T cells. Per the germline V gene, CDR1 is SGHTS and CDR2 is YDEGEE. The CDR3 has 17 residues. Trimming cost V 4 bases and J 5 bases, with 21 bases left between them. The sequence came from an adult in good health and CMV-seronegative. The V and J genes are TRBV5-8 and TRBJ2-2, with D perhaps given as TRBD1 or TRBD2 (5 bases each). The sequenced sample was memory CD4+ T cells from blood. CDR3 amino acids: CASSQYRDPFRTGELFF. CDR3 sequence (DNA): TGTGCCAGCAGCCAGTACCGGGACCCCTTTCGGACCGGGGAGCTGTTTTTT.